This T cell receptor beta chain comes out of a study of control samples from healthy donors and cancer patients. V gave up 5 bases and J gave up 0 bases, with 5 bases separating them. This CDR3 has 13 residues. Assay: immunoSEQ multiplex PCR; the TCRdb copy retains only in-frame clones and omits some. The sample holds roughly 170,000 clones, roughly 94% seen once. This clonotype was obtained from a young woman in good health. The chain joins TRBV12-3 or TRBV12-4 to TRBJ1-3, with D uncertain. The source material was blood. The CDR3 loop is CASSLISGNTIYF. The CDR3 DNA sequence: TGTGCCAGCAGTCTTATCTCTGGAAACACCATATATTTT.